The clone carrying this T cell receptor (beta chain) was counted between two and nine times. This CDR3 spans 15 amino acids. Trimming removed 6 bases at V and 4 bases at J, with 13 bases between. Germline V gives CDR1 SNHLY, CDR2 FYNNEI. These data originate in a study of T-cell memory formation after mild COVID-19. TCRdb re-called the 5' RACE reads with MiXCR, one entry per CDR3 protein. Altogether around 200,000 distinct CDR3 sequences are present, about 20% being singletons, with the ten largest covering roughly 23%. The sequencing input was PBMCs or a T cell subset sorted from them (not recorded which). The sequence was collected from an adult woman who had mild COVID-19 (a few samples of this study predate the infection). Cell type and time point are not known. The V call is TRBV2, the J call TRBJ2-6; D perhaps matches TRBD2 (6 bases). The CDR3 is CASSREFGGANVLTF. Written as DNA, the CDR3 is TGTGCCAGCAGCCGGGAGTTTGGAGGGGCCAACGTCCTGACTTTC.